Below, 23 T cell receptor beta chains from the same sample are listed, as sequenced in a study of blood T cell repertoires in COVID-19. Using immunoSEQ multiplex PCR, the repertoire was profiled, and TCRdb retains in-frame clones only, with some absent. The table has fewer than 400,000 clones, 75% to 90% seen once. Sequencing input: PBMCs or T cells enriched from blood (not recorded which). Receptors were obtained from a man aged 30-40 years who had recovered from COVID-19.

Details on this clone: Other DNA sequences in the same sample also yield this CDR3. This chain links TRBV29-1 with TRBJ1-1; no firm D call. The CDR3 contains 12 residues. CDR1 and CDR2 from the germline V gene are SQVTM and ANQGSEA. The V and J ends lost 3 bases and 2 bases respectively, with 7 bases between them. CDR3 sequence (DNA): TGCAGCGTTGATCGGGTTAACACTGAAGCTTTCTTT. Translation gives CSVDRVNTEAFF.

The table lists this clone with a count of one. The genes are TRBV10-3 and TRBJ1-1, with D unresolved. CDR1 ENHRY and CDR2 SYGVKD come from the germline V gene. Trimming took 6 bases from V and 1 from J, leaving 12 bases between them. The CDR3 covers 14 residues. The CDR3, as DNA: TGTGCCATCAGAGAGGTTATCCGGAACACTGAAGCTTTCTTT. It yields the protein CAIREVIRNTEAFF.

V is TRBV11-1 and J is TRBJ1-2; 8 nucleotides align to TRBD1. After removal of 3 bases from V and 8 bases from J, the junction contained 11 bases not matched to a gene. Germline CDR1 is SGHAT and CDR2 is FQDESV (reference sequence). The CDR3 loop spans 15 amino acids. CDR3 coding DNA: TGTGCCAGCAGCTTCCGGACAGGGACGAGTGAGGGCTACACCTTC. Encoded protein: CASSFRTGTSEGYTF. Drawing the rest from reference TRBV11-1 and TRBJ1-2, the complete variable domain is EAEVAQSPRYKITEKSQAVAFWCDPISGHATLYWYRQILGQGPELLVQFQDESVVDDSQLPKDRFSAERLKGVDSTLKIQPAELGDSAMYLCASSFRTGTSEGYTFGSGTRLTVV.

This chain joins TRBV7-2 and TRBJ2-2; 10 nucleotides align to TRBD2. Trimming removed 5 bases from V and 6 bases from J; junction bases left unmatched: 9. CDR3 size: 16 residues. From germline, CDR1 is SGHTA and CDR2 FQGNSA. CDR3 in DNA: TGTGCCAGCAGCCCCCGAGCGGGGGGGAGGCCCGGGGAGCTGTTTTTT. Protein: CASSPRAGGRPGELFF.

This clone showed up just a few times. This chain uses TRBV19 with TRBJ1-1; a possible D gene is TRBD1 (5 bases). The CDR3 is 13 residues long. Germline CDR1 LNHDA, CDR2 SQIVND (reference sequence). V was trimmed by 0 bases and J by 10 bases, leaving 12 bases between them. The DNA of the CDR3 is TGTGCCAGTAGTATAGACCCACAGGTGACAGCTTTCTTT. This translates into CASSIDPQVTAFF.

The chain employs TRBV3-1 (or the pseudogene TRBV3-2) and TRBJ1-3; unclear D gene. There are 13 residues in the CDR3. V shed 8 bases and J shed 2 bases, with 10 bases lying between them. The germline V gene encodes CDR1 LGHDT and CDR2 YNNKEL (reference sequence). CDR3 sequence reads: CASGPEAGNTIYF. Here the CDR3 DNA reads TGTGCCAGCGGCCCGGAGGCTGGAAACACCATATATTTT.

This clone was seen just once. V and J are TRBV13 and TRBJ1-1; tentatively, D is TRBD1 (6 bases). The CDR3 is 15 residues long. The V and J ends lost 1 base and 1 base respectively, with 10 bases between them. Germline CDR1 reads PRHDT; CDR2 reads FYEKMQ (reference sequence). The CDR3 spells CASSLEGEGNTEAFF. The CDR3, as DNA: TGTGCCAGCAGCTTAGAGGGGGAGGGGAACACTGAAGCTTTCTTT. The variable domain in full, completed from reference TRBV13 and TRBJ1-1, reads AAGVIQSPRHLIKEKRETATLKCYPIPRHDTVYWYQQGPGQDPQFLISFYEKMQSDKGSIPDRFSAQQFSDYHSELNMSSLELGDSALYFCASSLEGEGNTEAFFGQGTRLTVV.

The CDR3 DNA follows: TGCGCCAGCAGCCAAGACGCCACAGGACGGAGCAATCAGCCCCAGCATTTT. It translates to CASSQDATGRSNQPQHF. The chain is built from TRBV4-1 and TRBJ1-5, with a possible D match to TRBD1 (5 bases). Trimming took 0 bases from V and 1 from J, leaving 13 bases between them. Germline V gene lookup returns CDR1 MGHRA and CDR2 YSYEKL. This CDR3 has 17 residues.

The V call is TRBV5-6, the J call TRBJ1-2, with 8 positions matching TRBD1. V gave up 0 bases and J gave up 4 bases; unmatched junction bases: 5. Germline V gives CDR1 SGHDT, CDR2 YYEEEE. This CDR3 is built from 15 residues. Here the CDR3 DNA reads TGTGCCAGCAGCTTGGAGCAGGGGGCTGTCTATGGCTACACCTTC. Translation: CASSLEQGAVYGYTF.

The chain recombines TRBV7-8 with TRBJ2-3; no clear D gene. Trimming pared 5 bases from V and 4 bases from J, leaving 7 bases between. The CDR3 has 12 amino acids. Looked up from germline, CDR1 is SGHVS and CDR2 is FQNEAQ. The CDR3 nucleotides read TGTGCCAGCAGCATCCTTTCAGATACGCAGTATTTT. Its translation is CASSILSDTQYF.

This clone was observed a few times. In DNA, the CDR3 is TGTGCCAGTATCGGGGACAGGGTGGTCGCTTTCTTT. This translates into CASIGDRVVAFF. This rearrangement joins TRBV19 to TRBJ1-1; 9 bases agree with TRBD1. CDR1 and CDR2 (germline): LNHDA, SQIVND (reference sequence). V trimming: 7 bases; J trimming: 11 bases; junction bases outside the gene matches: 8. The CDR3 has 12 residues.

The count of this clone is one. This rearrangement joins TRBV9 to TRBJ2-2; D is perhaps TRBD1 (6 bases). CDR1 is SGDLS and CDR2 is YYNGEE in the germline V gene. Trimming removed 0 bases at V and 2 bases at J, with 14 bases between. The CDR3 spans 17 residues. CDR3 residues: CASSVALAGANTGELFF. The CDR3 nucleotides read TGTGCCAGCAGCGTAGCTTTAGCAGGGGCAAACACCGGGGAGCTGTTTTTT.

The chain combines TRBV21-1 with TRBJ2-2; the table names TRBD2, a call not compared with the DNA. TRBV21-1 is an annotated pseudogene. This CDR3 has 16 amino acids. The CDR3 loop reads CASPLGAGPLAGELFF. CDR3 bases: TGTGCCAGCCCCCTTGGGGCGGGGCCGCTCGCCGGGGAGCTGTTTTTT.

The CDR3 nucleotides read TGTGCCAGCAGCTTGGGTGCAGGGGCTGGGGCCAACGTCCTGACTTTC. Translating it yields CASSLGAGAGANVLTF. This chain connects TRBV5-4 to TRBJ2-6, with D perhaps matching TRBD1 (6 bases). V dropped 0 bases and J dropped 2 bases, with 9 bases sitting between them. This CDR3 is built from 16 residues. Germline V CDR1 and CDR2: SGHNT, YYREEE (reference sequence).

V is TRBV4-3 and J is TRBJ2-7; 8 nucleotides match TRBD1. CDR3 length: 15 residues. Germline V lookup: CDR1 LGHNA, CDR2 YSLEER. V dropped 1 base and J dropped 2; count of bases not matched to a gene: 4. CDR3 in DNA: TGCGCCAGCAGCCAAGGGGTACAGGGGGCCTACGAGCAGTACTTC. Its protein product is CASSQGVQGAYEQYF.

This clone was recorded only once. V gene TRBV19 combines with J gene TRBJ2-6; 12 bases line up with TRBD2. CDR1 is LNHDA, CDR2 SQIVND, per germline (reference sequence). This CDR3 is built from 17 residues. The V gene end was trimmed by 5 bases and the J gene end by 2 bases; junction bases not matched to a gene: 4. CDR3 in DNA: TGTGCCAGTAGTGTCCTAGCGGGGGGGCCTGGGGCCAACGTCCTGACTTTC. It codes for CASSVLAGGPGANVLTF.

This clone was detected a few times. The CDR3 sequence is CASSYAGGPYEQYF. In nucleotides, the CDR3 is TGTGCCAGCAGTTACGCAGGGGGCCCCTACGAGCAGTACTTC. The gene calls are TRBV6-2 or TRBV6-3 and TRBJ2-7, with 8 bases fitting TRBD1. The V gene's germline CDR1 is MNHEY and CDR2 SVGEGT. The CDR3 has 14 residues. V shed 2 bases and J 2 bases; nucleotides not matched to a gene: 2.

The chain uses TRBV9 and TRBJ2-1; TRBD2 agrees at 9 bases. The CDR3 has 15 residues. V dropped 2 bases and J dropped 3; count of bases not matched to a gene: 3. Germline CDR1 is SGDLS and CDR2 is YYNGEE. CDR3 sequence: CASSVSGGDYNEQFF. CDR3 bases: TGTGCCAGCAGCGTTAGCGGGGGAGACTACAATGAGCAGTTCTTC.

This clone appeared once. The rearrangement uses TRBV9 and TRBJ1-2; D may be TRBD1 (5 bases). V dropped 4 bases and J dropped 8 bases, with 15 bases sitting between them. Germline V CDR1 and CDR2: SGDLS, YYNGEE. The CDR3 runs to 13 residues. CDR3 coding DNA: TGTGCCAGCAGCTCAATGACAGAGAGCGGCTACACCTTC. The encoded protein is CASSSMTESGYTF.

V and J are TRBV7-3 and TRBJ2-2; 9 nucleotides agree with TRBD2. With V trimmed by 5 bases and J by 7 bases, 11 bases remained unmatched. This CDR3 region has 16 residues. Germline loops: CDR1 SGHTA, CDR2 FQGTGA. The CDR3 DNA follows: TGTGCCAGCAGCCCCCGCCGCGGGGGGGCCGACGGGGAGCTGTTTTTT. Its protein product is CASSPRRGGADGELFF.

In nucleotides, the CDR3 is TGTGCCAGCAGCTTAGGCCAGGGGGCGAGCGGCTACACCTTC. Translated, it gives CASSLGQGASGYTF. V is TRBV7-3 and J is TRBJ1-2, with 8 bases aligning to TRBD1. Per germline, CDR1 SGHTA and CDR2 FQGTGA. This CDR3 is 14 amino acids long. Trimming removed 2 bases from V and 8 bases from J; junction bases left unmatched: 7.

The chain links TRBV9 to TRBJ1-2; 7 bases align to TRBD1. The CDR3 is 14 amino acids. Germline CDR1 and CDR2: SGDLS and YYNGEE. V lost 2 bases, J lost 4 bases, and 5 bases stayed unmatched. The CDR3 protein is CASSVGDRLYGYTF. CDR3 bases: TGTGCCAGCAGCGTGGGGGACAGACTCTATGGCTACACCTTC.

The chain is built from TRBV6-4 and TRBJ1-2, with D possibly TRBD1 on 5 matching bases. The V and J ends lost 4 bases and 8 bases respectively, with 23 bases between them. The CDR3 contains 16 residues. Germline V CDR1 and CDR2: MRHNA, SNTAGT. CDR3 in DNA: TGTGCCAGCAGTGCCGACTTCGGGGGTGGGACGTACGGCTACACCTTC. Its protein product is CASSADFGGGTYGYTF.